Shown below are 3 T cell receptor beta chains from a single sample sequenced in a study of T cells in Graves' hyperthyroidism and ophthalmopathy. Researchers took RNA transcripts and amplified the TCR beta CDR3 regions from them. The HTBI primer set drove a first-round RT-PCR of the TCR CDR3. TCRdb re-called the multiplex PCR reads through MiXCR, storing one row per CDR3 protein. The table includes about 52,000 distinct CDR3 sequences, approximately 48% detected once. The sequenced sample was blood. The receptor source for this set is a woman between 50 and 59 years old with Graves' ophthalmopathy.

This clonotype occurred many times. J is TRBJ2-7 and V is TRBV5-4, with a weak D call TRBD1 (5 bases). The CDR3 length is 14 residues. Germline loops: CDR1 SGHNT, CDR2 YYREEE (reference sequence). V lost 3 bases and J lost 7, with 17 bases in between. The CDR3 spells CASSSSSRVEEQYF. The DNA of the CDR3 is TGTGCCAGCAGCTCGAGTAGCAGGGTGGAGGAGCAGTACTTC.

J is TRBJ2-7 and V is TRBV2; maybe TRBD1 (5 bases). The V end lost 4 bases, the J end lost 0 bases, and 10 bases lay between the germline ends. The CDR3 covers 14 residues. In germline, CDR1 is SNHLY, CDR2 FYNNEI. CDR3 coding DNA: TGTGCCAGCAGTGTATCCAGGGACTCCTACGAGCAGTACTTC. Protein product: CASSVSRDSYEQYF. Looking up the rest from reference TRBV2 and TRBJ2-7 gives the full variable domain: EPEVTQTPSHQVTQMGQEVILRCVPISNHLYFYWYRQILGQKVEFLVSFYNNEISEKSEIFDDQFSVERPDGSNFTLKIRSTKLEDSAMYFCASSVSRDSYEQYFGPGTRLTVT.

This clonotype was recorded many times. The V call is TRBV6-1, the J call TRBJ2-5, with D unresolved. The germline gives CDR1 MNHNS, CDR2 SASEGT. This CDR3 is 14 amino acids long. Trimming shortened V by 1 base and J by 5 bases, and 11 bases separated the two germline ends. CDR3 nucleotides: TGTGCCAGCAGTGAAGACAGCCTTTCTGAGACCCAGTACTTC. This codes for CASSEDSLSETQYF.